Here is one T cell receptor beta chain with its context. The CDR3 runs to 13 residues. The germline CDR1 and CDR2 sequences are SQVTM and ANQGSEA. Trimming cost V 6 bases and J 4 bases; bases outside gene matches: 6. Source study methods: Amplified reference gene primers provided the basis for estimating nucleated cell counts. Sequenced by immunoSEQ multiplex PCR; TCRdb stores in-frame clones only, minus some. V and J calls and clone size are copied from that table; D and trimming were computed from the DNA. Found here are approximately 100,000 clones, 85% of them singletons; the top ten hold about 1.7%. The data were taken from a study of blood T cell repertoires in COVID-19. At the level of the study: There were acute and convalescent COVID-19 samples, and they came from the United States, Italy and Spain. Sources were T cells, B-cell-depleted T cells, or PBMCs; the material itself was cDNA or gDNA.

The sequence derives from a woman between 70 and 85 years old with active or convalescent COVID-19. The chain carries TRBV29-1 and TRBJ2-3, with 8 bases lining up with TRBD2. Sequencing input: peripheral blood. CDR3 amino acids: CSVAGTSADTQYF. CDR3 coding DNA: TGCAGCGTCGCCGGGACTAGTGCAGATACGCAGTATTTT.